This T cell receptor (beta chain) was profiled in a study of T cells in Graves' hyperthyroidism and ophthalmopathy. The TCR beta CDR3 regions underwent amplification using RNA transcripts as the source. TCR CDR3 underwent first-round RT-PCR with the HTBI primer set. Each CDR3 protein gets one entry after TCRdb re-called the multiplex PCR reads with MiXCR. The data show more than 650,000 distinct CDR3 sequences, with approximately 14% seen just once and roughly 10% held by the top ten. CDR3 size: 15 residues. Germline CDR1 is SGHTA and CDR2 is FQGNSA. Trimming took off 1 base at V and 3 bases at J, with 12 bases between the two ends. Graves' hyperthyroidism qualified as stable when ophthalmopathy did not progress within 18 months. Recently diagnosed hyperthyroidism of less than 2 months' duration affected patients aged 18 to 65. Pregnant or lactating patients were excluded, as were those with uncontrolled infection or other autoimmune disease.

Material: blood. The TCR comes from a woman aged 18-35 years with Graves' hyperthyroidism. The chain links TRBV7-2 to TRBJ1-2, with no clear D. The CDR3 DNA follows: TGTGCCAGCAGCTTAGAACGCGTCTACTACTATGGCTACACCTTC. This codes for CASSLERVYYYGYTF.